The T cell receptor beta chain described here comes from a study of blood T cells in healthy people across ages. Broader study findings: Estimates based on one million T cells were treated as lower bounds.

Remarks on this clonotype: The antigen is undetermined.

Deletions cut 5 bases from V and 1 base from J, with 11 bases between. There are 13 residues in the CDR3. Germline V lookup: CDR1 DFQATT, CDR2 SNEGSKA (reference sequence). It was with a sample-barcoded 5' primer and a J-beta primer mix that a second PCR of about 6 to 12 cycles was run. MiXCR, run by TCRdb on the 5' RACE reads, gives a single entry per CDR3 protein. The table has approximately 960,000 distinct CDR3 sequences, roughly 28% seen once. The same data also contributed to another study, on T cells of mothers and their children. This second study says: Second-round PCR products received sample barcodes and 2-4 random nucleotides from the M1S primer.

The source material was blood. This chain links TRBV20-1 with TRBJ1-1, with a weak D call TRBD1 (5 bases). The sequence derives from a woman aged 40 to 50 in good health. CDR3 sequence reads: CSAVGRQNTEAFF. As DNA, the CDR3 is TGCAGTGCTGTGGGACGCCAGAACACTGAAGCTTTCTTT.